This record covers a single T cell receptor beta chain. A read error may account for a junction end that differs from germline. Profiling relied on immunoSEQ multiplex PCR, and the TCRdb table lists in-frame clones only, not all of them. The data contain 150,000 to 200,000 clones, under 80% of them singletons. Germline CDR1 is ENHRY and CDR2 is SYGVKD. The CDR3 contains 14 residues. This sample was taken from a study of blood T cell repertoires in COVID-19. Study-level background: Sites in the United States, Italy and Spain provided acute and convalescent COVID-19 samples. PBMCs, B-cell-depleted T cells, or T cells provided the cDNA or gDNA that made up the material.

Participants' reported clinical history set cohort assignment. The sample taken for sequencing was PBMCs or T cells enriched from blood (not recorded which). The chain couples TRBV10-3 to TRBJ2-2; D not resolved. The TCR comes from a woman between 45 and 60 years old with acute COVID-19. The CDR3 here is CAISGHTNPGELFF. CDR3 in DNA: TGTGCCATCAGTGGACACACGAACCCCGGGGAGCTGTTTTTT.